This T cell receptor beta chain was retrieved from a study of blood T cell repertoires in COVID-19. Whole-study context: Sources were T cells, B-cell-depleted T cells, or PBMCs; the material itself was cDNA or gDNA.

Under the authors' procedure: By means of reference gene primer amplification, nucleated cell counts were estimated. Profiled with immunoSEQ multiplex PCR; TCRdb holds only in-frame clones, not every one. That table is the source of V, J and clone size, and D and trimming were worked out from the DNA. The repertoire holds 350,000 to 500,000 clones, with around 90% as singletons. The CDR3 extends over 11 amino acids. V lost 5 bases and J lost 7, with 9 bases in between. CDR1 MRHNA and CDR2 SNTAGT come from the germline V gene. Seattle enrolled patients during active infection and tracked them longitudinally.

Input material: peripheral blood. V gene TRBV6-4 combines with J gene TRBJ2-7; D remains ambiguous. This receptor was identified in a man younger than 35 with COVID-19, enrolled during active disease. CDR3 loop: CASSPWPEQYF. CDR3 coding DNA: TGTGCCAGCAGTCCCTGGCCTGAGCAGTACTTC.